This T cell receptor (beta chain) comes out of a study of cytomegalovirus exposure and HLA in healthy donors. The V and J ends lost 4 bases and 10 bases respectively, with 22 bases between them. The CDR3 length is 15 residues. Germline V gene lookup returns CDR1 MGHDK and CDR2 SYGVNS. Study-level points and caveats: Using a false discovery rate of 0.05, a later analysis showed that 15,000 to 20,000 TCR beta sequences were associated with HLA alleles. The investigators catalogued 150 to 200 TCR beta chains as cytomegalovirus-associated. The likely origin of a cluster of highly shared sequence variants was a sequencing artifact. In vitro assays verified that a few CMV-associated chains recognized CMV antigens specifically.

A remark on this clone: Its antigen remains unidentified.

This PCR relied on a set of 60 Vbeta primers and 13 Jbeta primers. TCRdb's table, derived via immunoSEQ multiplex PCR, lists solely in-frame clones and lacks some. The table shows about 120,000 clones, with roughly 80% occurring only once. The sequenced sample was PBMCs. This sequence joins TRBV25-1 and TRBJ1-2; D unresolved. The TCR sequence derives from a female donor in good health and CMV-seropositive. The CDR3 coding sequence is TGTGCCAGCAGTGGAACTGGAGGTAGTTGGATCGACTACACCTTC. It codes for CASSGTGGSWIDYTF.